The text below deals with one T cell receptor beta chain. This clonotype was detected once. Its antigen is not yet known. A read error may account for a junction end that differs from germline. The sample comes from a study of Graves' ophthalmopathy and Graves' hyperthyroidism listed by TCRdb under 2018. Context from the whole study: Stable hyperthyroidism was defined as no progression to ophthalmopathy within 18 months of follow-up. The study used signatures of the TCR beta repertoire to tell Graves' ophthalmopathy apart from Graves' hyperthyroidism and to predict which patients would progress to ophthalmopathy. In total, some 130 blood samples were TCR-sequenced: 40 to 45 ophthalmopathy, about 75 hyperthyroidism and some 17 hyperthyroidism-to-ophthalmopathy patients. To explore V-J signatures that separate ophthalmopathy from hyperthyroidism, a discovery set of 100 patients was enrolled, consisting of about 41 with ophthalmopathy and some 59 with stable hyperthyroidism. The independent validation cohort included 20 or so hyperthyroidism patients plus 17 patients who later progressed from hyperthyroidism to ophthalmopathy. In five or six hyperthyroidism patients, the T-cell repertoires found in thyroid tissue were compared with those found in blood. Once sampling was done, hyperthyroidism patients were given methimazole at a starting dose of 30 mg daily, while ophthalmopathy patients were given high-dose intravenous methylprednisolone.

Spanning cysteine to phenylalanine, the CDR3 consists of 21 amino acids. Only CDR3 DNA is held: 63 bases, read in frame from base 1. As encoded in the germline V gene, CDR1 is SGHNT while CDR2 is YENEEA. For repertoire sequencing, the TCR beta CDR3 regions were amplified from RNA transcripts. The first round was an RT-PCR using HTBI primers with the Qiagen OneStep RT-PCR kit, and this first round was followed by a second-round multiplex PCR, then size selection and purification. Libraries were sequenced paired-end with 100 bp reads on an Illumina HiSeq2000. Concerning the study's data processing: SOAPnuke was used to process the reads, removing any read that contained adapters or uncalled bases, had a mean Phred below 15, or lacked an exact match to the constant primer or identifier. High-quality paired reads were merged with COPE v1.2.5. Each unique nucleotide sequence was treated as a clonotype, and MiTCR v1.1 was used to align the clonotypes to the IMGT TRB V, D and J references. Analysis was restricted to V-J combinations with a frequency above 0.0001, which covered 99.2% of repertoires. For each V-J combination, a TCR clonal expansion and chaos score was defined as the ratio of F50 clonal expansion to chaos observed in the TCRdist matrix. Welch's t-statistics and random forest were used to narrow the features down to around 13 V-J combinations, which were then fed into a naive Bayes classifier. The Morisita-Horn index was used to measure how similar the thyroid and blood repertoires were. TCRdb reran the public reads through fastp at Q25 and MiXCR, keeping productive beta chains. Merged by CDR3 protein, the rows form single entries marked with the most common genes and DNA. TCRdb's processing, not the authors' own work, is the source of the V and J calls. For this sample there are about 550,000 distinct CDR3 sequences; roughly 40% appear just once. Of the sample, over 3.5% is held by the ten largest clones.

Overall study results and their limits: No statistical method was used to set the sample size in advance, and the investigators knew which group each participant was assigned to. In validation, the model predicted ophthalmopathy progression with about 64% sensitivity and approximately 75% specificity; some 13 predicted patients were CT-confirmed with GO in a median of around 6 months. Most of the expanded thyroid clonotypes with a frequency above 0.001 were also detected in blood, and it was suggested that the thyroid immune response may be reflected by blood repertoires. In cross-validation, the 13-signature model distinguished ophthalmopathy from stable hyperthyroidism with just over 85% sensitivity and around 83% specificity, while in the test set the corresponding values were around 79% and 71%.

Hyperthyroidism patients were newly diagnosed, with disease duration under 2 months, and aged 18 to 65 years. Patients with other autoimmune diseases, uncontrolled infections, pregnancy or lactation were excluded. Clinical symptoms, serum thyroxine, TRAb, thyroid ultrasound and orbital computed tomography were used for diagnosis. Trizol reagent was used to extract the total RNA, and its quality was then checked on an Agilent 2100 Bioanalyzer. Specimen: peripheral blood or thyroid tissue (not recorded which). This clonotype was obtained from an adult man with Graves' hyperthyroidism. The sequence links TRBV11-3 to TRBJ2-5; TRBD2 could be the D gene, as 6 bases match. The CDR3 corresponds to CASSLSVRGLVSSGVQGTQYF. The DNA sequence reads TGTGCCAGCAGCTTATCCGTAAGGGGCCTAGTCTCCTCGGGGGTTCAAGGGACCCAGTACTTC.